The present entry profiles one T cell receptor (beta chain) with its context. The data derive from a study of blood T cell repertoires in COVID-19. Study overall: Sources were T cells, B-cell-depleted T cells, or PBMCs; the material itself was cDNA or gDNA.

TCRdb's copy holds only in-frame clones and misses some; the assay was immunoSEQ multiplex PCR. The sample shows about 200,000 clones, more than 75% of them seen only once. The CDR3 covers 15 residues. Germline loops: CDR1 MNHEY, CDR2 SVGAGI. V dropped 8 bases and J dropped 5; count of bases not matched to a gene: 8. The chain couples TRBV6-5 to TRBJ2-1, with 11 bases identical to TRBD2. The sequenced material came from peripheral blood. The sequence was obtained from an elderly man with acute or convalescent COVID-19. CDR3 sequence reads: CASRRQLAGDNEQFF. CDR3 coding DNA: TGTGCCAGCCGTAGGCAACTAGCGGGGGACAATGAGCAGTTCTTC.